This T cell receptor (beta chain) was sequenced during a study of identical twins. CDR1 is SGHRS and CDR2 is YFSETQ in the germline V gene. Deletions cut 5 bases from V and 3 bases from J, with 9 bases between. The length of the CDR3 is 13 residues. Findings and limits, study-wide: Surplus twin overlap in beta out-of-frame sequences was less pronounced. The study reached conclusions through statistical analysis that was cross-sectional, not following the same donors.

TCRdb fed the 5' RACE reads into MiXCR, producing one record per CDR3 protein. The table lists about 520,000 distinct CDR3 sequences, 22% of them singletons. This clonotype was detected many times. The antigen is unknown. The sample was also reused in another study, on T cells expressing NK-cell markers. This second study notes: These clonotypes also led the CD3+CD56-NKG2C+ fraction in several donors.

The sequence derives from a woman younger than 30 in good health. The chain couples TRBV5-1 to TRBJ1-5; D remains unclear. The specimen was CD4+ T cells sorted from blood. The chain's CDR3 is CASRQSDNQPQHF. Written as DNA, the CDR3 is TGCGCCAGCAGGCAAAGTGACAATCAGCCCCAGCATTTT.